The present TCR beta chain was sequenced within a study of identifying expanded T cells in peripheral blood. Healthy donors had no documented immune events, such as infections, while sampled. The sample holds a few counts of this clone. Sequencing used immunoSEQ multiplex PCR; TCRdb keeps in-frame clones, though not all of them. The data hold roughly 100,000 clones, with 87% observed a single time. The sample taken for sequencing was blood. The source of this sequence is a person between 18 and 75 years old in good health.

CDR3 bases: TGTGCCAGCAGCATATACAATGAGCAGTTCTTC. Protein: CASSIYNEQFF. The rearrangement joins TRBV2 to TRBJ2-1; D is ambiguous. Trimming left V 6 bases short and J 4 bases short, with 4 bases between. The germline CDR1 and CDR2 sequences are SNHLY and FYNNEI. The CDR3 has 11 amino acids.